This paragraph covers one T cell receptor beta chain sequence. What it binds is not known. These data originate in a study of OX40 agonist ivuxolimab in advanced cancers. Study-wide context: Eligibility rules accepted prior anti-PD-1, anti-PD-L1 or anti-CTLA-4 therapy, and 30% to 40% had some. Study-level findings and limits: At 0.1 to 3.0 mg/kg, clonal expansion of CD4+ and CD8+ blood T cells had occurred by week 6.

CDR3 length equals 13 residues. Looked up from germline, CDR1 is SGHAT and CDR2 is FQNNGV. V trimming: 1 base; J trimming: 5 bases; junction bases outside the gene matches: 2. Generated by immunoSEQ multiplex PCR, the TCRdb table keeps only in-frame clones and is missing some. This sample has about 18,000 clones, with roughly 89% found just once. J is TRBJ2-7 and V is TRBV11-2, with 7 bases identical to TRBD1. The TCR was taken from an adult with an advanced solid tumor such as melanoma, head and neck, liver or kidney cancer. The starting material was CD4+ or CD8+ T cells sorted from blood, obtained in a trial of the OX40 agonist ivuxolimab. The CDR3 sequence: CASSLGRGHEQYF. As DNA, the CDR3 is TGTGCCAGCAGCTTAGGAAGGGGGCACGAGCAGTACTTC.